A selection of T cell receptor beta chains follows, all from one sample in a study of T cells in Graves' hyperthyroidism and ophthalmopathy. Via MiXCR, TCRdb re-called the multiplex PCR reads, giving one row per CDR3 protein. The sample holds over 45,000 distinct CDR3 sequences, around 45% seen once. Material: peripheral blood or thyroid tissue (not recorded which). These receptors originate from a woman aged 45 to 65 with Graves' hyperthyroidism. Both conserved end residues are part of each CDR3. D genes are given only for firm matches. The listing skips clone size in some rows; elsewhere it reads once, few, many or a size class.

j_call,d_call,v_call,clone_size,cdr3_nt,cdr3_aa
TRBJ2-3,TRBD2,TRBV5-5,few,TGTGCCAGCAGCTCACTACTAGCGGGAGGCACAGATACGCAGTATTTT,CASSSLLAGGTDTQYF
TRBJ2-2,TRBD1,TRBV5-4,many,TGTGCCAGCAGCCGGGGGACAGGGAGGTTGAACACCGGGGAGCTGTTTTTT,CASSRGTGRLNTGELFF
TRBJ1-4,TRBD1,TRBV11-1,NA,TGTGCCAGCAGCTTATTCTGGGGACAGGGGGCGAATGAAAAACTGTTTTTT,CASSLFWGQGANEKLFF
TRBJ1-2,TRBD1,TRBV7-2,NA,TGTGCCAGCAGCTTTCAGGGGGCCCCTGGCTACACCTTC,CASSFQGAPGYTF
TRBJ1-1,TRBD1,TRBV18,many,TGTGCCAGCTCGCGAGACAGGGCGAACACTGAAGCTTTCTTT,CASSRDRANTEAFF
TRBJ1-6,NA,TRBV7-3,many,TGTGCCAGCAGCCTCTCCTATAATTCACCCCTCCACTTT,CASSLSYNSPLHF
TRBJ2-7,TRBD1,TRBV19,many,TGTGCCAGTAGTACCGGACAGGGAGGACATTCCTACGAGCAGTACTTC,CASSTGQGGHSYEQYF
TRBJ2-7,TRBD1,TRBV20-1,many,TGCAGTGCTAGACGACAGGGGGGGGCCTCCGAGCAGTACTTC,CSARRQGGASEQYF
TRBJ2-7,NA,TRBV20-1,many,TGCAGTGCTGGCGGGACCACCCGACTCTACGAGCAGTACTTC,CSAGGTTRLYEQYF
TRBJ2-3,NA,TRBV6-5,few,TGTGCCAGCCTATCCCAAGACACAGATACGCAGTATTTT,CASLSQDTDTQYF
TRBJ1-1,NA,TRBV29-1,NA,TGCAGCGTGGAGGATCCGGACGGCTTGAACACTGAAGCTTTCTTT,CSVEDPDGLNTEAFF
TRBJ1-2,TRBD1,TRBV29-1,NA,TGCAGCGCCGGGACAGGGGGCTATGGCTACACCTTC,CSAGTGGYGYTF
TRBJ2-7,TRBD1,TRBV20-1,NA,TGCAGTGCTACAGGGGGCTCGGGCGAGCAGTACTTC,CSATGGSGEQYF
TRBJ1-1,TRBD1,TRBV20-1,NA,TGCAGTGCTAGTCAACAGGGGGTGGGCACTGAAGCTTTCTTT,CSASQQGVGTEAFF
TRBJ1-2,NA,TRBV19,many,TGTGCCAGTAGTATATGGGACCCCGCGAGAGGCTACACCTTC,CASSIWDPARGYTF
TRBJ2-5,TRBD2,TRBV20-1,few,TGCAGTGCTATTGCCGGGACTAGCGGCCTAGAGACCCAGTACTTC,CSAIAGTSGLETQYF
TRBJ2-2,NA,TRBV28,many,TGTGCCAGCAGTTTCTGGCCCCTCGGTACCGGGGAGCTGTTTTTT,CASSFWPLGTGELFF
TRBJ2-7,TRBD2,TRBV10-3,once,TGTGCCATCAGACCAGCGGGAGGGACGTACGAGCAGTACTTC,CAIRPAGGTYEQYF
TRBJ2-5,NA,TRBV4-2,many,TGTGCCAGCAGCCAAGTCCGGGGAGAGACCCAGTACTTC,CASSQVRGETQYF
TRBJ1-1,TRBD1,TRBV15,NA,TGTGCCACCAGCAGGAGTATCGGGACAGGGGGCAACACTGAAGCTTTCTTT,CATSRSIGTGGNTEAFF
TRBJ1-6,NA,TRBV14,medium-sized,TGTGCCAGCAGCTACGACGTGAGCTCCTATAATTCACCCCTCCACTTT,CASSYDVSSYNSPLHF
TRBJ1-1,NA,TRBV10-3,NA,TGTGCCATCAGTGCGCAGGCGGGCAACACTGAAGCTTTCTTT,CAISAQAGNTEAFF
TRBJ2-7,NA,TRBV7-3,NA,TGTGCCAGCAGCTTAACGGGGGGAGGTGTCACCGAGCAGTACTTC,CASSLTGGGVTEQYF
TRBJ1-2,NA,TRBV5-6,many,TGTGCCAGCAGCTTGCGGTTTCCGATCTATGGCTACACCTTC,CASSLRFPIYGYTF
TRBJ1-1,NA,TRBV28,NA,TGTGCCAGCAGCCGGCGGAGTGGCACTGAAGCTTTCTTT,CASSRRSGTEAFF
TRBJ2-5,TRBD1,TRBV10-2,few,TGCTCCAGCAGACAGGGGGGGGAGACCCAGTACTTC,CSSRQGGETQYF
TRBJ2-6,NA,TRBV7-9,NA,TGTGCCAGCAGCTTAGCTGCAATTGGGGCCAACGTCCTGACTTTC,CASSLAAIGANVLTF
TRBJ2-7,TRBD1,TRBV6-5,many,TGTGCCAGCAGTCCGGGACAGGATCCCTACGAGCAGTACTTC,CASSPGQDPYEQYF
TRBJ1-2,NA,TRBV19,NA,TGTGCCAGGACAGTTTTTAACTATGGCTACACCTTC,CARTVFNYGYTF
TRBJ2-2,TRBD2,TRBV2,NA,TGTGCCAGCAAGAGGGGAACTAGCGCGGCGAACACCGGGGAGCTGTTTTTT,CASKRGTSAANTGELFF
TRBJ1-1,NA,TRBV6-5,many,TGTGCCAGCAGTTCTCGGGGGACGGTAAACACTGAAGCTTTCTTT,CASSSRGTVNTEAFF
TRBJ1-1,TRBD1,TRBV2,few,TGTGCCAGCAGAGCGGACAGGGTCACTGAAGCTTTCTTT,CASRADRVTEAFF
TRBJ2-3,TRBD2,TRBV7-9,many,TGTGCCAGCAGCCATCGGACTAGCGGGACCACAGATACGCAGTATTTT,CASSHRTSGTTDTQYF